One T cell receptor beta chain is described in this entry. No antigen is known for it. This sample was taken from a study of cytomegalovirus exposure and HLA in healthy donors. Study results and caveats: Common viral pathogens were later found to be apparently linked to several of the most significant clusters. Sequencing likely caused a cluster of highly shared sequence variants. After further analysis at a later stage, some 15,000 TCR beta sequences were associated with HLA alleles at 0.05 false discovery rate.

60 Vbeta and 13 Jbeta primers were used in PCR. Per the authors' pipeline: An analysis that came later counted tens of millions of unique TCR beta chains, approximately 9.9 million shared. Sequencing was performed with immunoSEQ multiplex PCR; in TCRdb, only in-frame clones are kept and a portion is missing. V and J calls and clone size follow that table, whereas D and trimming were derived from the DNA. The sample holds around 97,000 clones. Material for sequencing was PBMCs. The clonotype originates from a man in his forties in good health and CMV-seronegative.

CDR3 nucleotides: TGTGCCAGCAGGCGGGACGCAACCTATAATTCACCCCTCCACTTT. This sequence encodes CASRRDATYNSPLHF. The chain carries TRBV6-4 and TRBJ1-6, with D possibly matching TRBD1 (5 bases). The CDR3 is 15 residues long. CDR1 is MRHNA, CDR2 SNTAGT, per germline. Trimming left V 6 bases short and J 2 bases short, with 11 bases between.